This T cell receptor beta chain was observed in a study of blood T cell repertoires in COVID-19. The participants were between about 18 and 100 years old and came from about two dozen US areas. Recovered participants had two consecutive negative NP/OP PCR tests, healthcare professional clearance, or symptom resolution. The CDR3 extends over 15 amino acids. The germline gives CDR1 LGHDT, CDR2 YNNKEL (reference sequence). V shed 4 bases and J 7 bases; nucleotides not matched to a gene: 10. Measured with immunoSEQ multiplex PCR; TCRdb has only the in-frame clones, and not every one. Of fewer than 400,000 clones listed, about 92% are singletons.

The origin of this receptor is a woman younger than 45 who had recovered from COVID-19. The sample comprised PBMCs or T cells enriched from blood (not recorded which). The chain is built from TRBV3-1 (or the pseudogene TRBV3-2) and TRBJ2-1; the match to TRBD2 covers 7 bases. The CDR3 loop is CASSRLGGSVNEQFF. For the CDR3, the DNA is TGTGCCAGCAGCCGCCTGGGCGGGAGTGTTAATGAGCAGTTCTTC.